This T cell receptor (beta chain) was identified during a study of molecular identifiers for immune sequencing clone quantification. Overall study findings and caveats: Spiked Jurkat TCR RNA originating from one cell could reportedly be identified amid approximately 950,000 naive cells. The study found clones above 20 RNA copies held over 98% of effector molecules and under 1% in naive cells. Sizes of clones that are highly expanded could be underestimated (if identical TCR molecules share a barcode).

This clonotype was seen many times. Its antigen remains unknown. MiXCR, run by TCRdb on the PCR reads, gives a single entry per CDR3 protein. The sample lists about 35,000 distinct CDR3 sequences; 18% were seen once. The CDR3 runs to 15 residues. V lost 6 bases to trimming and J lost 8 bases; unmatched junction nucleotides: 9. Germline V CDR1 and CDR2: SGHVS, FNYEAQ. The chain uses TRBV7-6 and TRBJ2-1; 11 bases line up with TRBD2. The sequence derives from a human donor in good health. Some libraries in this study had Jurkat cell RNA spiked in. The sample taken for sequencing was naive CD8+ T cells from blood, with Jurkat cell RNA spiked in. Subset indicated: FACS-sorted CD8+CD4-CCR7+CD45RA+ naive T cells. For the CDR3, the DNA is TGTGCCAGCAGACCTACTAGCGGGAGCGTGGATGAGCAGTTCTTC. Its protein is CASRPTSGSVDEQFF.